One T cell receptor beta chain is described in this entry. No antigen is known for it. This entry belongs to a study of cytomegalovirus exposure and HLA in healthy donors. Across the whole study: Of the donors genotyped, about 410 in all, about 80% fell in the Caucasian-associated ancestry cluster.

The PCR employed 60 Vbeta primers together with 13 Jbeta primers. Method: immunoSEQ multiplex PCR; TCRdb's copy keeps in-frame clones and lacks some. The sample includes roughly 200,000 clones, over 80% of them seen just once. Study-wide findings and caveats: In a later analysis, TCR beta V- and J-gene trimming was associated with a missense DCLRE1C variant.

Sequenced: PBMCs. This receptor was taken from a boy aged 2 to 10 in good health and CMV-seronegative.

Here the CDR3 DNA reads TGTGCCAGCAGCTTCCTCCCGGGACAGGGGGCCGGCTATGGCTACACCTTC. Protein product: CASSFLPGQGAGYGYTF. The chain employs TRBV13 and TRBJ1-2, with 12 positions matching TRBD1. Germline lookup yields CDR1 PRHDT and CDR2 FYEKMQ (reference sequence). Losses at the gene ends were 3 bases for V and 4 bases for J; bases not matched to a gene: 9. The CDR3 spans 17 residues.